Each of the 8 T cell receptor beta chains below was sequenced from the same sample in a study of identical twins. Each CDR3 protein gets one entry after TCRdb re-called the 5' RACE reads with MiXCR. This repertoire shows about 890,000 distinct CDR3 sequences, roughly 12% found once; its top ten account for around 1.5%. This same sample was also taken into another study, of yellow fever vaccine responses in identical twins.

The sample consisted of PBMCs. These receptors were obtained from a woman aged 18 to 35 in good health.

This clonotype was seen many times. The rearrangement links TRBV9 to TRBJ2-3, with TRBD2 matching over 7 bases. The length of the CDR3 is 15 residues. Germline V gene sequence: CDR1 SGDLS, CDR2 YYNGEE. Unmatched junction bases numbered 5, after V lost 4 bases and J lost 0 bases. The CDR3 bases are TGTGCCAGCAGCAATAGCGGGCGGAGCACAGATACGCAGTATTTT. Translating gives CASSNSGRSTDTQYF.

There are a few counts of this clonotype. The rearrangement links TRBV7-2 to TRBJ1-5; tentatively, D is TRBD1 (5 bases). The V gene's germline CDR1 is SGHTA and CDR2 FQGNSA. The V end was cut by 6 bases, the J end by 0 bases, with 9 bases between. This CDR3 region has 14 residues. The CDR3 reads CASRQQDSNQPQHF. The DNA of the CDR3 is TGTGCCAGCAGACAACAGGATAGCAATCAGCCCCAGCATTTT.

The V gene is TRBV7-8, the J gene TRBJ2-3; D call uncertain. Germline CDR1 is SGHVS and CDR2 is FQNEAQ. The CDR3 length is 16 residues. V lost 6 bases and J 2 bases, leaving 18 bases between the germline ends. The CDR3 protein is CASSSAHGFLTDTQYF. The CDR3 coding sequence is TGTGCCAGCAGTTCAGCGCACGGCTTTCTCACAGATACGCAGTATTTT.

This clonotype was counted ten times or more. V is TRBV12-3 or TRBV12-4 and J is TRBJ2-2; D ambiguous. The CDR3 runs 14 residues. Trimming shortened V by 7 bases and J by 2 bases, and 11 bases separated the two germline ends. In nucleotides, the CDR3 is TGTGCCAGCACCCCTTCCAGTAACACCGGGGAGCTGTTTTTT. It translates to CASTPSSNTGELFF.

This chain uses TRBV10-3 with TRBJ2-7; D may be TRBD2 (5 bases). Trimming shortened V by 3 bases and J by 4 bases, and 10 bases separated the two germline ends. Germline V gene sequence: CDR1 ENHRY, CDR2 SYGVKD. CDR3 size: 13 residues. The CDR3 protein is CAISDRGLYEQYV. The CDR3 coding sequence is TGTGCCATCAGTGACCGGGGATTATACGAGCAGTACGTC.

This clonotype was observed a few times. The rearrangement uses TRBV4-1 and TRBJ1-5; D not resolved. Germline V CDR1 and CDR2: MGHRA, YSYEKL. V lost 1 base and J 2 bases, leaving 12 bases between the germline ends. The CDR3 contains 16 residues. Here the CDR3 reads CASSQAGPKGNQPQHF. Here the CDR3 DNA reads TGCGCCAGCAGCCAAGCTGGGCCCAAGGGCAATCAGCCCCAGCATTTT.

CDR3 residues: CASSSIPGQGHIQYF. The CDR3 nucleotides are TGTGCCAGCAGTTCAATTCCGGGACAGGGCCACATTCAGTACTTC. The chain links TRBV6-2 or TRBV6-3 to TRBJ2-4, with TRBD1 identical over 9 bases. Germline V gene lookup returns CDR1 MNHEY and CDR2 SVGEGT. The V and J ends lost 4 bases and 8 bases, in that order; junction bases with no gene match: 9. The CDR3 extends over 15 amino acids.

This clonotype was detected only a few times. CDR3 DNA sequence: TGCAGTGCTAGGGGCGCCTATATGTCCGATGGCTACACCTTC. Translating it yields CSARGAYMSDGYTF. The genes are TRBV20-1 and TRBJ1-2; no reliable D call. The CDR3 sequence is 14 residues long. V dropped 3 bases and J dropped 6 bases, with 17 bases sitting between them. The germline V gene has CDR1 DFQATT and CDR2 SNEGSKA (reference sequence).